The next 12 T cell receptor beta chains were all read from a single sample in a study of OX40 agonist ivuxolimab in advanced cancers. Produced via immunoSEQ multiplex PCR; TCRdb's table is partial and in-frame only. The sample records some 60,000 clones, approximately 89% being singletons. The material sequenced was CD4+ or CD8+ T cells sorted from blood, taken in a trial of the OX40 agonist ivuxolimab. The source of these receptors is an adult with an advanced solid tumor such as melanoma, head and neck, liver or kidney cancer.

The chain combines TRBV4-1 with TRBJ2-7, with D possibly matching TRBD2 (6 bases). Trimming took 4 bases from V and 6 from J, leaving 13 bases between them. There are 13 residues in the CDR3. The germline CDR1 and CDR2 sequences are MGHRA and YSYEKL. The CDR3 loop is CASSLGGISEQYF. Written as DNA, the CDR3 is TGCGCCAGCAGCCTCGGAGGGATCTCCGAGCAGTACTTC.

The chain joins TRBV4-1 to TRBJ2-1; D might be TRBD1 or TRBD2, each matching 6 bases. V was shortened by 4 bases and J by 6 bases, with 13 bases between the two germline ends. Germline assignment: CDR1 MGHRA and CDR2 YSYEKL. CDR3 size: 14 residues. The CDR3 coding sequence is TGCGCCAGCAGCCTCCTGGGGGGCCGCAATGAGCAGTTCTTC. It specifies CASSLLGGRNEQFF.

The chain combines TRBV7-9 with TRBJ2-7; D ambiguous. The CDR3 has 12 residues. Trimming removed 4 bases from V and 4 bases from J, with 8 bases in between. Germline values: CDR1 SEHNR, CDR2 FQNEAQ (reference sequence). DNA for the CDR3: TGTGCCAGCAGCTCGACGGATTACGAGCAGTACTTC. Its translation: CASSSTDYEQYF.

The CDR3 sequence is CASSLTGTAAGFGEKLFF. The CDR3 DNA sequence: TGTGCCAGCAGTTTGACCGGGACAGCGGCCGGGTTTGGTGAAAAACTGTTTTTT. V gene TRBV27 combines with J gene TRBJ1-4; 7 bases match TRBD1. From germline, CDR1 is MNHEY and CDR2 SMNVEV (reference sequence). V gave up 3 bases and J gave up 7 bases; unmatched junction bases: 17. The CDR3 spans 18 residues. Complete variable domain (other parts from reference TRBV27 and TRBJ1-4): EAQVTQNPRYLITVTGKKLTVTCSQNMNHEYMSWYRQDPGLGLRQIYYSMNVEVTDKGDVPEGYKVSRKEKRNFPLILESPSPNQTSLYFCASSLTGTAAGFGEKLFFGSGTQLSVL.

The rearrangement links TRBV15 to TRBJ2-7; D is uncertain. The germline V gene has CDR1 LNHNV and CDR2 YYDKDF (reference sequence). Trimming stripped 4 bases from V and 2 bases from J, with 9 bases between. The CDR3 has 13 residues. The CDR3 DNA is TGTGCCACCAGCACAGGCAGCCCCTACGAGCAGTACTTC. Translating it yields CATSTGSPYEQYF.

On this clone itself: The germline gene is not matched at one end of the junction; a read error may be the cause. The chain uses TRBV19 and TRBJ1-1, with D uncertain. Looked up from germline, CDR1 is LNHDA and CDR2 is SQIVND (reference sequence). This CDR3 has 14 amino acids. The CDR3: CASSIPGSPVKLGF. The DNA of the CDR3 is TGTGCCAGTAGTATCCCCGGTTCGCCGGTGAAGCTGGGTTTT.

The V call is TRBV5-4, the J call TRBJ1-6; 8 bases line up with TRBD1. The CDR3 is made up of 14 amino acids. Germline values: CDR1 SGHNT, CDR2 YYREEE (reference sequence). Losses at the gene ends were 2 bases for V and 9 bases for J; bases not matched to a gene: 4. In nucleotides, the CDR3 is TGTGCCAGCAGCTTAGGACAGGGAATTTCACCCCTCCACTTT. It specifies CASSLGQGISPLHF.

V gene TRBV19 combines with J gene TRBJ1-2, with D uncertain. This CDR3 region has 12 residues. Trimming pared 1 base from V and 8 bases from J, leaving 8 bases between. Germline CDR1 and CDR2: LNHDA and SQIVND (reference sequence). The CDR3 sequence is CASSIGVTGYTF. CDR3 sequence (DNA): TGTGCCAGTAGTATAGGAGTAACCGGCTACACCTTC. The complete variable domain, with remaining parts taken from reference TRBV19 and TRBJ1-2, reads DGGITQSPKYLFRKEGQNVTLSCEQNLNHDAMYWYRQDPGQGLRLIYYSQIVNDFQKGDIAEGYSVSREKKESFPLTVTSAQKNPTAFYLCASSIGVTGYTFGSGTRLTVV.

V usage is TRBV13 and J usage is TRBJ1-1; D gene ambiguous. Germline V lookup: CDR1 PRHDT, CDR2 FYEKMQ (reference sequence). V was clipped by 5 bases and J by 4 bases, with 14 bases between them. This CDR3 region has 14 residues. CDR3 amino acids: CASSPGNLGTEAFF. The CDR3 DNA reads as TGTGCCAGCAGCCCGGGGAATCTAGGCACTGAAGCTTTCTTT.

This clone was observed once. The rearrangement uses TRBV27 and TRBJ1-1; the D gene is possibly TRBD1 (5 bases). The CDR3 runs to 16 residues. Germline V CDR1 and CDR2: MNHEY, SMNVEV (reference sequence). Trimming left V 4 bases short and J 3 bases short, with 18 bases between. CDR3 protein: CASSSLRWGRDTEAFF. The CDR3 nucleotides are TGTGCCAGCAGTTCACTCAGATGGGGGAGGGACACTGAAGCTTTCTTT.

J is TRBJ1-5 and V is TRBV7-9; no clear D. The CDR3 consists of 12 residues. V was cut by 1 base and J by 8 bases, with 6 bases left in between. CDR1 and CDR2 from the germline V gene are SEHNR and FQNEAQ (reference sequence). As DNA, the CDR3 is TGTGCCAGCAGCTTAGGGGGTGAGCCCCAGCATTTT. It yields the protein CASSLGGEPQHF.

V and J are TRBV9 and TRBJ1-2; possibly TRBD1 for D (5 bases). The CDR3 is 12 amino acids. V lost 3 bases, J lost 6 bases, and 9 bases lay in between. The germline gives CDR1 SGDLS, CDR2 YYNGEE. The CDR3 spells CASSAGTNGYTF. Written as DNA, the CDR3 is TGTGCCAGCAGCGCTGGGACGAATGGCTACACCTTC.